This TCR beta chain was captured by sequencing in a study of CD4 T cells in relation to SARS-CoV-2 and coronaviruses. Study in general: Two subjects were Hispanic; patients were 8 males and a few females.

Germline CDR1 is SGHRS and CDR2 is YFSETQ. V gave up 4 bases and J gave up 10 bases, with 21 bases separating them. The CDR3 spans 16 residues. Study findings and constraints: Compared with monoreactive clones, crossreactive clones showed significantly weaker SARS-CoV-2 expansion. No crossreactivity against non-spike viral proteins was tested here. Each donor contributed either pre-pandemic or post-infection samples, not both.

Libraries were prepared by immunoSEQ multiplex PCR; TCRdb keeps only in-frame clonotypes and omits some of them. This sample yields 8,500 to 13,000 clones, of which about nine tenths are seen a single time; about 2.2% belongs to the top ten. As concerns this clone: Antigen: not known.

The chain carries TRBV5-1 and TRBJ1-6; TRBD1 is a possible D gene (5 bases). Sequencing used naive CD4+ T cells from PBMCs. Subset indicated: naive CD4+ T cells isolated by negative enrichment. This TCR came from an adult with COVID-19. The DNA for the CDR3 is TGCGCCAGCAGCCAGGGAGGCGGGACCCCTGGGTCACCCCTCCACTTT. It codes for CASSQGGGTPGSPLHF.